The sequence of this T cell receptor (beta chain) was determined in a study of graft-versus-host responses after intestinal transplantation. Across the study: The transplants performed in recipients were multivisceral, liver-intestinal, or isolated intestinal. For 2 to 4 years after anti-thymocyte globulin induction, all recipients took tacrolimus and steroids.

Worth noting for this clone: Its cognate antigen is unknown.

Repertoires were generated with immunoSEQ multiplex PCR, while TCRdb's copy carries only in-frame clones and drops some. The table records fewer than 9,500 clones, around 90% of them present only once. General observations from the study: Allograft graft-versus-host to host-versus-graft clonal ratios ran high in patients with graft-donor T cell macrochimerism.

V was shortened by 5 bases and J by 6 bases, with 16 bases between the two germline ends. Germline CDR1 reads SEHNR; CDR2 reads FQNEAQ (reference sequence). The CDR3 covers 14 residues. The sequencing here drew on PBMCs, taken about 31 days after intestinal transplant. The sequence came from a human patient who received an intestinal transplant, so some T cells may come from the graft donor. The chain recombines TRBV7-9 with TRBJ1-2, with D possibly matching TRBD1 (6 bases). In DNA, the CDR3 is TGTGCCAGCAGCACTAGCTTAACAGGGAATGGCTACACCTTC. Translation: CASSTSLTGNGYTF.